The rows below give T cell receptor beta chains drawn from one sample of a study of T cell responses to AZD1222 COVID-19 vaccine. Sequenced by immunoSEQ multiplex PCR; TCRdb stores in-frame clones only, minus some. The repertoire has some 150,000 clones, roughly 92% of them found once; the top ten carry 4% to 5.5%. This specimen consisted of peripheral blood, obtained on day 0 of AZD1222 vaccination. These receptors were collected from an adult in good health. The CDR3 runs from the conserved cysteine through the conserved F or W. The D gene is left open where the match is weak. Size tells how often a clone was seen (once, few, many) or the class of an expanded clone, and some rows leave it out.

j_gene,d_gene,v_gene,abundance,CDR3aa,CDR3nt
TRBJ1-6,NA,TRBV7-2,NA,CASSSQGFNSPLHF,TGTGCCAGCAGTTCCCAGGGGTTTAATTCACCCCTCCACTTT
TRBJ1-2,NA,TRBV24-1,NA,CATSDPNTGNGYTF,TGTGCCACCAGTGACCCTAATACAGGGAATGGCTACACCTTC
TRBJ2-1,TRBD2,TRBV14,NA,CASSQITPGLAGVFF,TGTGCCAGCAGCCAGATTACGCCAGGGCTAGCGGGAGTCTTCTTC
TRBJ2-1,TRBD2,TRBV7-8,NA,CASSPRASGFLSNEQFF,TGTGCCAGCAGCCCCCGTGCTAGCGGGTTTCTAAGCAATGAGCAGTTCTTC
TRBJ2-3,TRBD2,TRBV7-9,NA,CASRAGLAGGPTDTQYF,TGTGCCAGCAGAGCGGGACTAGCGGGAGGGCCTACAGATACGCAGTATTTT
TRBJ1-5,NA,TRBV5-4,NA,CASSLRGQPQHF,TGTGCCAGCAGCTTGCGGGGCCAGCCCCAGCATTTT
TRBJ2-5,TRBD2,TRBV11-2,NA,CASSLRASGNQETQYF,TGTGCCAGCAGCTTACGAGCTAGCGGGAACCAAGAGACCCAGTACTTC
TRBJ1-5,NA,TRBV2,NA,CASSENSNQPQHF,TGTGCCAGCAGTGAGAATAGCAATCAGCCCCAGCATTTT
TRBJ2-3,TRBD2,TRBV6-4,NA,CASSVLAGIDTQYF,TGTGCCAGCAGTGTTTTAGCGGGGATAGATACGCAGTATTTT
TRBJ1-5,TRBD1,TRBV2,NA,CASSPGQGQPQHF,TGTGCCAGCTCCCCCGGACAGGGTCAGCCCCAGCATTTT
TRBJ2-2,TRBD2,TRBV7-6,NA,CASSPGTSGKGGELFF,TGTGCCAGCAGCCCAGGGACTAGCGGGAAAGGCGGGGAGCTGTTTTTT
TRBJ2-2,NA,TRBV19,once,CASSSRDGRGGELFF,TGTGCCAGTAGTAGTAGAGATGGTAGGGGCGGGGAGCTGTTTTTT
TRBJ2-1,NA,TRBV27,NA,CASSLTRRDGEQFF,TGTGCCAGCAGTTTGACTAGGCGGGACGGTGAGCAGTTCTTC
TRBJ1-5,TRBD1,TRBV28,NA,CASRKTGAPNQPQHF,TGTGCCAGCAGGAAAACAGGGGCCCCCAATCAGCCCCAGCATTTT
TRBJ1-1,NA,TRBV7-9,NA,CASSFPVGTEAFF,TGTGCCAGCAGCTTCCCAGTAGGCACTGAAGCTTTCTTT
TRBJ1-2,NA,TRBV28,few,CASSPRTGGYTF,TGTGCCAGCAGTCCCCGAACTGGTGGCTACACCTTC
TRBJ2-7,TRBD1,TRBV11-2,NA,CASSLLPGQGYEQYF,TGTGCCAGCAGCCTGCTACCCGGACAGGGTTACGAGCAGTACTTC
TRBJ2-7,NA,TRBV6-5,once,CASRAGASGGEQYF,TGTGCCAGCAGGGCGGGGGCTAGCGGAGGCGAGCAGTACTTC
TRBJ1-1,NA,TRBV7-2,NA,CASSLKAAGVNTEAFF,TGTGCCAGCAGCTTAAAGGCTGCAGGGGTGAACACTGAAGCTTTCTTT
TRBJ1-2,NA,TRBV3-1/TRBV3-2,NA,CASSPPPSSWNYGYTF,TGTGCCAGCAGTCCGCCCCCGTCGAGCTGGAACTATGGCTACACCTTC
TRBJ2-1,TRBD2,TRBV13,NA,CASSPRTSGGDNEQFF,TGTGCCAGCAGCCCGCGGACTAGCGGGGGAGACAATGAGCAGTTCTTC
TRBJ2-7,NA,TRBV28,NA,CASSFYSPYEQYF,TGTGCCAGCAGTTTCTACAGTCCCTACGAGCAGTACTTC
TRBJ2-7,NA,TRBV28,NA,CASSLAPTYEQYF,TGTGCCAGCAGCCTGGCACCAACCTACGAGCAGTACTTC
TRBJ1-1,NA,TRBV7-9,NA,CASSLVGGQSVRNTEAFF,TGTGCCAGCAGCTTAGTCGGGGGCCAATCGGTTCGGAACACTGAAGCTTTCTTT
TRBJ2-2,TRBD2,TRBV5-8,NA,CASSLGLAGGRSNTGELFF,TGTGCCAGCAGCTTGGGACTAGCGGGGGGGCGATCGAACACCGGGGAGCTGTTTTTT
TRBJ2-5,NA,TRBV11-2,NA,CASSFISTGTDGETQYF,TGTGCCAGCAGCTTTATCTCTACCGGGACGGACGGAGAGACCCAGTACTTC